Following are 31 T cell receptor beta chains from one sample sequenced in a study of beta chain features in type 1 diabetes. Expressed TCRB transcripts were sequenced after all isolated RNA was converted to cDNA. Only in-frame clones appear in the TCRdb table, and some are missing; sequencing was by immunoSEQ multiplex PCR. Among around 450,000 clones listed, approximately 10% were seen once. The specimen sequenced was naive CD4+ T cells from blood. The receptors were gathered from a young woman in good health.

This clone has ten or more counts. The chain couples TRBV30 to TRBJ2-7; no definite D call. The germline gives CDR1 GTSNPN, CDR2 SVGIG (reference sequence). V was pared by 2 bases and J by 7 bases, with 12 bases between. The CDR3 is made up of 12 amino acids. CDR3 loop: CAWSPGVSEQYF. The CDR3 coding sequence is TGTGCCTGGAGTCCCGGAGTGAGTGAGCAGTACTTC.

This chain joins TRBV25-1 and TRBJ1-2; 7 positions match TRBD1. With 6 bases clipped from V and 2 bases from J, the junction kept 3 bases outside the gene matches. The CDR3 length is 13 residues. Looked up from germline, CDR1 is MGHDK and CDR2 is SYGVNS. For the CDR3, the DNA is TGTGCCAGCAGCTCGGGACAGAACTATGGCTACACCTTC. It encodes CASSSGQNYGYTF.

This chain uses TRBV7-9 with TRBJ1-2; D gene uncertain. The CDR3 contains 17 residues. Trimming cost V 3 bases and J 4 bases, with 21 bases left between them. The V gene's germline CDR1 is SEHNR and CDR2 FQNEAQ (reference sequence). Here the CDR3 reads CASSLLPANYLFYGYTF. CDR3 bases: TGTGCCAGCAGCTTGCTGCCAGCCAACTACCTCTTCTATGGCTACACCTTC.

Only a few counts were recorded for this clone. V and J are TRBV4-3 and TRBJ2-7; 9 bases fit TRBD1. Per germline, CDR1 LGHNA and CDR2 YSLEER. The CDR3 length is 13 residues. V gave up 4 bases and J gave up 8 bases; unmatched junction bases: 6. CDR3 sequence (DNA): TGCGCCAGCAGCCGGGACAGGGCCTGGAAGCAGTACTTC. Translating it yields CASSRDRAWKQYF.

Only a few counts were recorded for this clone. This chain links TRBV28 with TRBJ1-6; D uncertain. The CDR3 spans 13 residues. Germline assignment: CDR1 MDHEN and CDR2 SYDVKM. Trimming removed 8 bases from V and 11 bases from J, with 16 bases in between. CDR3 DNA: TGTGCCAGCGGGTCACATAACCAGCCACCCCTCCACTTT. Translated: CASGSHNQPPLHF.

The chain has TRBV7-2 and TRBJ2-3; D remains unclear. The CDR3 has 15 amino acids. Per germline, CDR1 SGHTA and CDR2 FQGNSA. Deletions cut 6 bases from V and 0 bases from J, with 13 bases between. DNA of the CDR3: TGTGCCAGCAGATCCGAAGAAATCAGCACAGATACGCAGTATTTT. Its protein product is CASRSEEISTDTQYF.

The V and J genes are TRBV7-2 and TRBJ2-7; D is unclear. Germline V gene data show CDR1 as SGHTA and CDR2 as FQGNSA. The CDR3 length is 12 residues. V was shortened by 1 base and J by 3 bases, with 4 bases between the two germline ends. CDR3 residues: CASSLVNYEQYF. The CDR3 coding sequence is TGTGCCAGCAGCTTAGTTAACTACGAGCAGTACTTC.

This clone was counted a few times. The CDR3 spells CSAQAGYEQYF. The CDR3 nucleotides are TGCAGCGCCCAGGCGGGCTACGAGCAGTACTTC. The chain carries TRBV29-1 and TRBJ2-5, with a possible D match to TRBD2 (5 bases). The end of the DNA is better explained by TRBJ2-7, so the J call may be wrong. The germline V gene encodes CDR1 SQVTM and CDR2 ANQGSEA. The CDR3 loop spans 11 amino acids.

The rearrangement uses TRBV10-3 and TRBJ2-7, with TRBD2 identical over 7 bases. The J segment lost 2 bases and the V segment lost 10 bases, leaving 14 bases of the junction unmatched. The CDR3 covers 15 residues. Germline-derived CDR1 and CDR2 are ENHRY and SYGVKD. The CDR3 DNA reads TGTGCCACCCACGACTTGGCGGGAGCGGCCTACGAGCAGTACTTC. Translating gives CATHDLAGAAYEQYF.

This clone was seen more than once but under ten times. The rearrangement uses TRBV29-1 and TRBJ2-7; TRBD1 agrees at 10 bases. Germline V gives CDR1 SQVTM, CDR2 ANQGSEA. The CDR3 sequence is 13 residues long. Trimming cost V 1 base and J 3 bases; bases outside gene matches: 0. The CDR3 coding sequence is TGCAGCGTTGAAGGGACAGGGGGCTACGAGCAGTACTTC. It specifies CSVEGTGGYEQYF.

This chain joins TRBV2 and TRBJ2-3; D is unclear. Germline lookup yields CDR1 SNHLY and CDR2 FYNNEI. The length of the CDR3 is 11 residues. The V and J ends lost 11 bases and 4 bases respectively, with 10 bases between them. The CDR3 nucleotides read TGTGCCTCCAGCACCCCAGATACGCAGTATTTT. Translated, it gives CASSTPDTQYF.

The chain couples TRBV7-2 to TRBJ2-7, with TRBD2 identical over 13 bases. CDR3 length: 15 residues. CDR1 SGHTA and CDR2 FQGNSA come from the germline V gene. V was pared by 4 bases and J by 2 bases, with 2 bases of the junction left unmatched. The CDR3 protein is CASSSGLAGAYEQYV. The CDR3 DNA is TGTGCCAGCAGCTCAGGACTAGCGGGGGCCTACGAGCAGTACGTC.

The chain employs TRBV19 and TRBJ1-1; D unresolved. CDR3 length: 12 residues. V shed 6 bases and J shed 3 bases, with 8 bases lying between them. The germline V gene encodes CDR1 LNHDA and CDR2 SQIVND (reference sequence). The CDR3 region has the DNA TGTGCCAGTAGCGCAAGTTACACTGAAGCTTTCTTT. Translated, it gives CASSASYTEAFF.

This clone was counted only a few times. DNA of the CDR3: TGCGCCAGCAGTCGGAATCTATCTGGGGCCAACGTCCTGACTTTC. It translates to CASSRNLSGANVLTF. The rearrangement links TRBV23-1 to TRBJ2-6; D is ambiguous. TRBV23-1 is treated as an ORF (open reading frame) with a function not yet certain. The CDR3 length is 15 residues. Trimming removed 4 bases at V and 1 base at J, with 8 bases between.

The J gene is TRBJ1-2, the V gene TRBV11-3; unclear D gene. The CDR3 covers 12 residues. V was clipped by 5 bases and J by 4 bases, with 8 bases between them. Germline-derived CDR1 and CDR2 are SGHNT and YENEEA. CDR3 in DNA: TGTGCCAGCAGCGGGGTAACCTATGGCTACACCTTC. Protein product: CASSGVTYGYTF. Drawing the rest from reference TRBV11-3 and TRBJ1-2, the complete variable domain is EAGVVQSPRYKIIEKKQPVAFWCNPISGHNTLYWYLQNLGQGPELLIRYENEEAVDDSQLPKDRFSAERLKGVDSTLKIQPAELGDSAVYLCASSGVTYGYTFGSGTRLTVV.

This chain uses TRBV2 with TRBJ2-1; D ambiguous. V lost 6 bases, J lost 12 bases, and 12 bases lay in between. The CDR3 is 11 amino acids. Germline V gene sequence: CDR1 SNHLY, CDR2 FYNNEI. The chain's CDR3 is CASRLTEGQFF. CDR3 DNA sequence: TGTGCCAGCAGATTAACCGAAGGGCAGTTCTTC.

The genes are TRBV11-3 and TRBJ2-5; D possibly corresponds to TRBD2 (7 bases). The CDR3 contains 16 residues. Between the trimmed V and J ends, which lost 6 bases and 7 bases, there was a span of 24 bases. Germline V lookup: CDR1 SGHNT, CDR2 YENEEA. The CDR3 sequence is CASRKRDTSGVGTQYF. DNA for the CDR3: TGTGCCAGCAGGAAGCGGGACACCTCTGGAGTTGGGACCCAGTACTTC.

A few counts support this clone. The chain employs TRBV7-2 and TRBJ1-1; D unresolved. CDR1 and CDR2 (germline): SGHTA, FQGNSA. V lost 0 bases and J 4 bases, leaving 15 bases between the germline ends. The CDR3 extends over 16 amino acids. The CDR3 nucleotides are TGTGCCAGCAGCTTAGCGGACGGGAGACGAGGCACTGAAGCTTTCTTT. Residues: CASSLADGRRGTEAFF.

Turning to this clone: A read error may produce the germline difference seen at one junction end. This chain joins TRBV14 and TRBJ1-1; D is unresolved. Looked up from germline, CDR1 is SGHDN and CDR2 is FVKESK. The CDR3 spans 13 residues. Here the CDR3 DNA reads TGTGCCAACAGCCAAGAGATGAACACTGAAGCTTTCTTT. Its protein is CANSQEMNTEAFF.

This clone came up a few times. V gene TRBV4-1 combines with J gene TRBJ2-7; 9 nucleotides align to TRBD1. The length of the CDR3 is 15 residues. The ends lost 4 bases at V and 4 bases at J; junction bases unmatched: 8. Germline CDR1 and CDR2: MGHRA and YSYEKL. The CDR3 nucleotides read TGCGCCAGCAGCCTCCCCGGGACAGGGAAGTACGAGCAGTACTTC. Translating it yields CASSLPGTGKYEQYF.

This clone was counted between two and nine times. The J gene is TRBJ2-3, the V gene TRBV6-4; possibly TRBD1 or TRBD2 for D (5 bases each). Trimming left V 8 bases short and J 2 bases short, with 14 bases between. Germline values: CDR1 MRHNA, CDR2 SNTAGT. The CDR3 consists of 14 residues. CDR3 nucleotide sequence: TGTGCCAGCGCCCGGGACGGCGACACAGATACGCAGTATTTT. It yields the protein CASARDGDTDTQYF.

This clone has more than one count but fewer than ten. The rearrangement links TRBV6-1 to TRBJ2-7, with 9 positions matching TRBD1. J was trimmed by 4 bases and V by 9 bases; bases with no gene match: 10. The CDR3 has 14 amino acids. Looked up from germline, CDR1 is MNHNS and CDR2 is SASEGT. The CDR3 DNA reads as TGTGCCAGTAGGACCGGGACAGGGATTTACGAGCAGTACGTC. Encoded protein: CASRTGTGIYEQYV.

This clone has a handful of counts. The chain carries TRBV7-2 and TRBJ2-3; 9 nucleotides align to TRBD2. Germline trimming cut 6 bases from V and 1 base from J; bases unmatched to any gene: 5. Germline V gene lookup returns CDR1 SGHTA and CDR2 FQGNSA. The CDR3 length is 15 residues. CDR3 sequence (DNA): TGTGCCAGCAGGGCGACTAGCGGCCGCACAGATACGCAGTATTTT. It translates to CASRATSGRTDTQYF. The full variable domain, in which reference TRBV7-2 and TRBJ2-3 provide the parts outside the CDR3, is GAGVSQSPSNKVTEKGKDVELRCDPISGHTALYWYRQSLGQGLEFLIYFQGNSAPDKSGLPSDRFSAERTGGSVSTLTIQRTQQEDSAVYLCASRATSGRTDTQYFGPGTRLTVL.

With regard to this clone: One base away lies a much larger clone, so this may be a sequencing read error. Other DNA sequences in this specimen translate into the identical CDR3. The CDR3 here is CASSLKETQYF. The CDR3 DNA reads as TGTGCCAGCAGCTTAAAGGAGACCCAGTACTTC. The gene calls are TRBV7-9 and TRBJ2-5; no definite D call. CDR1 and CDR2 (germline): SEHNR, FQNEAQ (reference sequence). This CDR3 is built from 11 residues. The V end lost 2 bases, the J end lost 5 bases, and 3 bases lay between the germline ends.

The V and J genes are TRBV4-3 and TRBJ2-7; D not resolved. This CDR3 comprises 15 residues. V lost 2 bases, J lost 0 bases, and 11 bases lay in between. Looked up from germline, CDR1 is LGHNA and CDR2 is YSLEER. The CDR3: CASSQRLLSSYEQYV. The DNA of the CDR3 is TGCGCCAGCAGCCAACGACTTCTGAGCTCCTACGAGCAGTACGTC.

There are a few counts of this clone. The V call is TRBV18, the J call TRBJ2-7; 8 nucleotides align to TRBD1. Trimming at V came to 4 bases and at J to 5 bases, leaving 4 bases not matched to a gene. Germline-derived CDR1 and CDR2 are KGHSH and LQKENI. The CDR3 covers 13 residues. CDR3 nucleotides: TGTGCCAGCTCACGGGCAGGGGGCGACGAGCAGTACTTC. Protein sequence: CASSRAGGDEQYF.

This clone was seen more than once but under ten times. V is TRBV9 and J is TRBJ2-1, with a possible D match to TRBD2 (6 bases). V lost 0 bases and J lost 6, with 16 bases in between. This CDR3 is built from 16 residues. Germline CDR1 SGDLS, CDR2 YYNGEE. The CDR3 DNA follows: TGTGCCAGCAGCGTAGCTGGGAGGCGGGGTGGCAATGAGCAGTTCTTC. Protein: CASSVAGRRGGNEQFF.

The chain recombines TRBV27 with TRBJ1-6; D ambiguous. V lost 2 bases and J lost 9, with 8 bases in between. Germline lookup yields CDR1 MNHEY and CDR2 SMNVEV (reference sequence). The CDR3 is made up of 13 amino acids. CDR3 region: CASSLGFASPLHF. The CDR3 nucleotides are TGTGCCAGCAGTTTAGGTTTCGCTTCACCCCTCCACTTT.

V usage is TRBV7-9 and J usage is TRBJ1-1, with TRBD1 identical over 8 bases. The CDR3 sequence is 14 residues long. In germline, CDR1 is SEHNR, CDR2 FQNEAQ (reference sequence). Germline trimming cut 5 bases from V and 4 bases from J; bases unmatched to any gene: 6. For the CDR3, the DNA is TGTGCCAGCAGCATCCGACAGGGGATCACTGAAGCTTTCTTT. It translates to CASSIRQGITEAFF.

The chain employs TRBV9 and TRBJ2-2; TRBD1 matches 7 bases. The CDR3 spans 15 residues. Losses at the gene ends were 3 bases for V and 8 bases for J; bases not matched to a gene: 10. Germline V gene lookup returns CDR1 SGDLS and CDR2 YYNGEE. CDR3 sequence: CASSGTGQPRGELFF. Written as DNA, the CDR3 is TGTGCCAGCAGCGGCACGGGACAGCCTCGAGGGGAGCTGTTTTTT.

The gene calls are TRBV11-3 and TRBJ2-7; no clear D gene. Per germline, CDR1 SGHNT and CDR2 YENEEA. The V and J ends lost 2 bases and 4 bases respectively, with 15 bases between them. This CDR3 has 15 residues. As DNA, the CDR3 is TGTGCCAGCAGCTTATTGCGGTTCGGCGCTTACGAGCAGTACTTC. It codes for CASSLLRFGAYEQYF.